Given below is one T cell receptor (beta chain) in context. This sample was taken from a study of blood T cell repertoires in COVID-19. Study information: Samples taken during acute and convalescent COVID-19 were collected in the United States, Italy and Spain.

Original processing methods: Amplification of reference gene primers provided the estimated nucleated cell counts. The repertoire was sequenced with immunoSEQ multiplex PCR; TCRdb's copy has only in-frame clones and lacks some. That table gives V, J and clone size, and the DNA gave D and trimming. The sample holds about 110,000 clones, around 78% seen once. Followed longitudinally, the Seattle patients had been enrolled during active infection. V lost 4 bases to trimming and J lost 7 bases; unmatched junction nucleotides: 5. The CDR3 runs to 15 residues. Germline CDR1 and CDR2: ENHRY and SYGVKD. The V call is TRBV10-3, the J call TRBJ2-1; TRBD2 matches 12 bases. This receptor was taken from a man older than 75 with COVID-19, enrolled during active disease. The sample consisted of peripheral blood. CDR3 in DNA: TGTGCCATCAGTGCCCTAGCGGGAGGGCCGAATGAGCAGTTCTTC. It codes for CAISALAGGPNEQFF.